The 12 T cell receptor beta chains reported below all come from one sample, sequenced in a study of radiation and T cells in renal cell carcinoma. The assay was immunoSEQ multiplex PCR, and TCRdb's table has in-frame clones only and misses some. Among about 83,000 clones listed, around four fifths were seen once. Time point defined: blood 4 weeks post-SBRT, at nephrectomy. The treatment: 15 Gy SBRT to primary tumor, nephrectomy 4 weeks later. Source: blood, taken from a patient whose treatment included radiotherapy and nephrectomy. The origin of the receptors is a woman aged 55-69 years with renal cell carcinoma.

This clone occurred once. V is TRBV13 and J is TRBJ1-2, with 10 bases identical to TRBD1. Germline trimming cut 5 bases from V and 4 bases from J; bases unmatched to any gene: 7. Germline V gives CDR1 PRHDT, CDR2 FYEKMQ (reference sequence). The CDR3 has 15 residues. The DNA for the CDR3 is TGTGCCAGCAGCGTCGACAGGGGGCGGAGCTATGGCTACACCTTC. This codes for CASSVDRGRSYGYTF.

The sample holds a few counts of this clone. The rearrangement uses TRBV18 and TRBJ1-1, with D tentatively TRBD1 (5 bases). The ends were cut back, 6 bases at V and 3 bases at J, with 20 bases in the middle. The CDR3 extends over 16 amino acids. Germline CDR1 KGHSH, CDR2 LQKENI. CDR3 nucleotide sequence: TGTGCCAGCTCCGGAACCAACGGGGCCGGTCACACTGAAGCTTTCTTT. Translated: CASSGTNGAGHTEAFF.

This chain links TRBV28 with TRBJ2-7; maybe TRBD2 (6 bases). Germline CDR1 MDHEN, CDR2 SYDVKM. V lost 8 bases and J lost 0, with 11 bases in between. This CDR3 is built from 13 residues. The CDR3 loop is CASLDGSSYEQYF. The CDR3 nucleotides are TGTGCCAGCCTGGACGGGAGCTCCTACGAGCAGTACTTC.

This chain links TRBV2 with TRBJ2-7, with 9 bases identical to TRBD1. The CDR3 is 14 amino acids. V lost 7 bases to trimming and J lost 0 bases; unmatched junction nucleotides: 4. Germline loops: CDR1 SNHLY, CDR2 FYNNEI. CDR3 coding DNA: TGTGCCAGCAATCCGGGACAGGGCTCCTACGAGCAGTACTTC. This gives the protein CASNPGQGSYEQYF.

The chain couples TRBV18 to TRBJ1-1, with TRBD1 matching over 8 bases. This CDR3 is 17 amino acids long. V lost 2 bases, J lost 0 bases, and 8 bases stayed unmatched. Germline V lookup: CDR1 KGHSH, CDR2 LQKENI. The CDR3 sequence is CASSPSQGVIMNTEAFF. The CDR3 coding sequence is TGTGCCAGCTCACCATCACAGGGGGTAATTATGAACACTGAAGCTTTCTTT.

In DNA, the CDR3 is TGTGCCAGCAGCCCCGGCTATAGCTCCTACAATGAGCAGTTCTTC. It specifies CASSPGYSSYNEQFF. The chain uses TRBV6-1 and TRBJ2-1, with D uncertain. The CDR3 covers 15 residues. V shed 6 bases and J shed 0 bases, with 12 bases lying between them. CDR1 is MNHNS, CDR2 SASEGT, per germline.

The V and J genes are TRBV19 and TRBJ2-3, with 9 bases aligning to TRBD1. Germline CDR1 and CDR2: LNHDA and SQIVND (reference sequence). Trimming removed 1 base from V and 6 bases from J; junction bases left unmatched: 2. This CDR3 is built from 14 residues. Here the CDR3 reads CASSIVGQGDTQYF. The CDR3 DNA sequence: TGTGCCAGTAGTATAGTCGGACAGGGGGATACGCAGTATTTT.

The CDR3 bases are TGCGCCAGCAGCTTGCTGGGAACCTATGGCTACACCTTC. Amino acids: CASSLLGTYGYTF. V usage is TRBV5-1 and J usage is TRBJ1-2; D gene ambiguous. This CDR3 is 13 amino acids long. V lost 1 base and J 4 bases, leaving 8 bases between the germline ends. CDR1 SGHRS and CDR2 YFSETQ come from the germline V gene.

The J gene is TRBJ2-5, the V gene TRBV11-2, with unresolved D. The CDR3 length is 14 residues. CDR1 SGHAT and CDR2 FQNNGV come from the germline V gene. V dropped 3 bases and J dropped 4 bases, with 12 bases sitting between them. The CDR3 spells CASSLDLEAETQYF. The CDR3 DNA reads TGTGCCAGCAGCTTGGACCTTGAGGCAGAGACCCAGTACTTC.

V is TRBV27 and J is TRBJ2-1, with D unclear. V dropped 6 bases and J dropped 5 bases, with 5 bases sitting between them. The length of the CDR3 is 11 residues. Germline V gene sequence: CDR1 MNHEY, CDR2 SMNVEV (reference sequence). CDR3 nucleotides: TGTGCCAGCAGACGAAACAATGAGCAGTTCTTC. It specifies CASRRNNEQFF.

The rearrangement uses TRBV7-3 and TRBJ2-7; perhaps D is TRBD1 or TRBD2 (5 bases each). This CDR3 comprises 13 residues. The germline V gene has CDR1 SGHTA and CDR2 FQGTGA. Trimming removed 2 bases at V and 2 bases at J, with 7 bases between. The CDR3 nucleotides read TGTGCCAGCAGCTTAGGGACGCCCTACGAGCAGTACTTC. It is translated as CASSLGTPYEQYF. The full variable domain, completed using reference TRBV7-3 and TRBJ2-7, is GAGVSQTPSNKVTEKGKYVELRCDPISGHTALYWYRQSLGQGPEFLIYFQGTGAADDSGLPNDRFFAVRPEGSVSTLKIQRTERGDSAVYLCASSLGTPYEQYFGPGTRLTVT.

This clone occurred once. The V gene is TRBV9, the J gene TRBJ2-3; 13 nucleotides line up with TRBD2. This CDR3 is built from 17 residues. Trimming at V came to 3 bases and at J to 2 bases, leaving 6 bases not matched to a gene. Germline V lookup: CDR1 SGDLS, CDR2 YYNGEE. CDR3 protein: CASSEQTSGRPTDTQYF. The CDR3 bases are TGTGCCAGCAGCGAACAGACTAGCGGGAGGCCCACAGATACGCAGTATTTT.